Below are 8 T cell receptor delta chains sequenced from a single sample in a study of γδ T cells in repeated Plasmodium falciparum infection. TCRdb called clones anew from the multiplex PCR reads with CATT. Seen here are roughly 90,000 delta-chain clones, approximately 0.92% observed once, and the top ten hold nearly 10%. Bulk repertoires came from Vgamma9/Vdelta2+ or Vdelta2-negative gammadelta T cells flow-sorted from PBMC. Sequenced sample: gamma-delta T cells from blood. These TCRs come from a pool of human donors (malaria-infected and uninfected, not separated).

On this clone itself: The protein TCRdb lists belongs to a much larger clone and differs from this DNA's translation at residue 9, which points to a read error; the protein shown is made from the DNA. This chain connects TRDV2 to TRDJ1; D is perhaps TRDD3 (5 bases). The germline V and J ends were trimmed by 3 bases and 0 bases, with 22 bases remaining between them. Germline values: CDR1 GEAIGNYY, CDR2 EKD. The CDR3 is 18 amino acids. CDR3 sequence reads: CACDPKVLVATYTDKLIF. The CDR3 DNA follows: TGTGCCTGTGACCCGAAGGTACTGGTGGCTACGTACACCGATAAACTCATCTTT.

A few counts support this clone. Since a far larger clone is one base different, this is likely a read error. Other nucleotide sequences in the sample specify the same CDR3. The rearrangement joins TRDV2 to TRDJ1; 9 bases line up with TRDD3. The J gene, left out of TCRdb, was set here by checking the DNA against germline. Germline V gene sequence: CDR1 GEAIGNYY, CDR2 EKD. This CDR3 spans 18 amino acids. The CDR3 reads CACDTGYWGTLLTNKLIF. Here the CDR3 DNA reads TGCGCCTGTGACACCGGCTACTGGGGGACGCTCCTGACCAATAAACTCATCTTT.

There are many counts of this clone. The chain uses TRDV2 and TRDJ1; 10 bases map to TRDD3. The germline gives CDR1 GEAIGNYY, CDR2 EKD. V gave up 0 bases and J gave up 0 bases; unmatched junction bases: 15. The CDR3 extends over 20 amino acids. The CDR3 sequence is CACDTVNRLGDSAYTDKLIF. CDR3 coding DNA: TGTGCCTGTGACACCGTTAACCGACTGGGGGATTCGGCCTACACCGATAAACTCATCTTT.

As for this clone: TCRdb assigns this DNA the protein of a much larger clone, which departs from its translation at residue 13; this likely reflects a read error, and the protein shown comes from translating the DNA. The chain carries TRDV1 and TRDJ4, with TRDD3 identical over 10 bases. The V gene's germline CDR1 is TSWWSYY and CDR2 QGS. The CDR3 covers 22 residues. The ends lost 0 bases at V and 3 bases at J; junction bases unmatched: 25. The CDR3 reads CALGELLHHHAVPGDTPGPLIF. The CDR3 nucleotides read TGTGCTCTTGGGGAACTATTACACCACCACGCTGTACCGGGGGATACGCCGGGACCCCTGATCTTT.

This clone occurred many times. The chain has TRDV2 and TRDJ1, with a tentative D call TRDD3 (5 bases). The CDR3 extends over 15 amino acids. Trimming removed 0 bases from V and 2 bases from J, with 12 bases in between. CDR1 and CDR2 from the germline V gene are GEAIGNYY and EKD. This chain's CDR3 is CACDTVGIQTDKLIF. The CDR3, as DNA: TGTGCCTGTGACACCGTCGGGATCCAGACCGATAAACTCATCTTT.

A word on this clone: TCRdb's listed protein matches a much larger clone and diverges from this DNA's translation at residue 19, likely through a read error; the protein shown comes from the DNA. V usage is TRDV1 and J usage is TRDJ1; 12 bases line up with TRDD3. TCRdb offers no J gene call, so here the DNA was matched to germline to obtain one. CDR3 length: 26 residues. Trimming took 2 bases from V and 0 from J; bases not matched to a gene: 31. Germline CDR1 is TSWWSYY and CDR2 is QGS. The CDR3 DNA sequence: TGTGCTCTTGGGGAATTAGGGCCTCCTACGATTAGCTGGGGGATACGGGGGCCTCCTTACACCGATAAACTCATCTTT. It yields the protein CALGELGPPTISWGIRGPPYTDKLIF.

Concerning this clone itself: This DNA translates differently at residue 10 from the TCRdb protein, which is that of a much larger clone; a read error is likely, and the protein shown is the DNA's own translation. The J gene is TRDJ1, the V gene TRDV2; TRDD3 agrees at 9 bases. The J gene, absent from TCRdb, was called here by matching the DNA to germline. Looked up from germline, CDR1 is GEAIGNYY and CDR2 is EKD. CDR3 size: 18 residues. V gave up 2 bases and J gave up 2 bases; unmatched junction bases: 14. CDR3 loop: CACDKKYWGTLVTDKLIF. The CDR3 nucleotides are TGTGCCTGTGACAAGAAGTACTGGGGGACACTGGTAACCGATAAACTCATCTTT.

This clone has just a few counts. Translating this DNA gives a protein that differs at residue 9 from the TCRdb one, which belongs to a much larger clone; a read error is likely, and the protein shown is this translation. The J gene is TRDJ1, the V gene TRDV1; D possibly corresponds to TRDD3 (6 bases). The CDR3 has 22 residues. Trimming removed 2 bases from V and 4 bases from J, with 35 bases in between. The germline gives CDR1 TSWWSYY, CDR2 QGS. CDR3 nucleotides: TGTGCTCTTGGGGAAAGGGGATCTGCCTTTGAGTTGTGGTGGGGGTTTGTCGATAAACTCATCTTT. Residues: CALGERGSAFELWWGFVDKLIF.